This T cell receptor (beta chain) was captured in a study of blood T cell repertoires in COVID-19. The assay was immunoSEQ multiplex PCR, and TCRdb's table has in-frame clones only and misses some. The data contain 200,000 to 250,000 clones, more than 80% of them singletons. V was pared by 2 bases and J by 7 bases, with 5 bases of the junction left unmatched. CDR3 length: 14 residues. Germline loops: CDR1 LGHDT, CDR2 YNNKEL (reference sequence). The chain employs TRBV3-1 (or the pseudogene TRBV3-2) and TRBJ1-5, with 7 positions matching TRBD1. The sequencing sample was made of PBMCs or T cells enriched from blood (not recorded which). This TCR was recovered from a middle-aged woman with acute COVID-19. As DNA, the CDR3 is TGTGCCAGCAGCCAACTGACAGGGAAACAGCCCCAGCATTTT. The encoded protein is CASSQLTGKQPQHF.